This TCR beta chain was identified in a study of T cells after yellow fever vaccination (dated by TCRdb to between 2018 and 2021). Looking at the study overall: Libraries from fractions with low cell numbers were prepared with the SMART-Seq v4 Ultra Low Input RNA kit. Two healthy male donors made up the cohort, one aged 18 to 30 years and the other aged 30 to 40 years. Bulk PBMC replicates and cell subsets were isolated from blood drawn at multiple timepoints before and after both primary and secondary immunization. To track T-cell clones before and after primary and booster YFV17D yellow fever vaccination, bulk TCR alpha and beta repertoires were sequenced longitudinally.

The germline V gene sets CDR1 to SGHTA and CDR2 to FQGNSA. Including the terminal cysteine and phenylalanine, the CDR3 comprises 15 residues. Kept here is only the CDR3 DNA, which spans 45 bases and is read in frame from base 1. V is clipped by 6 bases and J by 0 bases, and the sequence between their germline boundaries is 14 bases long. Turning to this clonotype: The specificity of this receptor is unknown. No base qualities exist here, and no much larger clone lies one base off it.

The paper as a whole reports these results and caveats: Computational filtering was needed because FACS-sorted repertoires could contain abundant contaminating clonotypes from the bulk population. The study included only a couple of donors, which limits how far the findings can be generalized. Most clones expanded after primary vaccination (about 95% of CD4 and roughly 90% of CD8) were re-detected after the booster, suggesting that broad memory maintenance occurred. Compared with the primary T-cell response, the secondary T-cell response was faster but weaker, reaching its peak on day 5 rather than on day 15. A small share of clonotypes was detected in both CD4 and CD8 compartments, with the overlap likely arising from convergent recombination.

The treatment or condition label corresponds to: live attenuated yellow fever vaccine strain. PBMCs were isolated from peripheral blood using a standard Ficoll-Paque protocol. Dynabeads CD4 and CD8 positive selection kits were used to isolate CD4 and CD8 T-cell fractions. TriZol was used to extract RNA from bulk PBMCs, from CD4 and CD8 fractions, and from dextramer-positive and dextramer-negative fractions. The sequencer was an Illumina NovaSeq 6000. TCR cDNA was synthesized by 5'RACE template switching, through which a universal primer site and unique molecular identifiers were introduced. cDNA synthesis was primed from both the TCR alpha and TCR beta constant segments. Libraries were amplified in two PCR steps, with sample barcodes and sequencing adapters added in the second step. Sequencing of libraries was performed on Illumina HiSeq 2500 (2x100 bp) or NovaSeq (2x150 bp). Turning to the authors' computational methods: Demultiplexing of reads and collapsing into UMI consensus sequences were performed with MIGEC, and V(D)J alignment was carried out with MiXCR. Vaccine-responding clonotypes were identified with edgeR using replicate PBMC samples, with FDR below 0.01 and a log2 fold change above 5 up to day 15 being required. Bulk clonotypes were assigned CD4 or CD8 identity according to which sequenced CD4 or CD8 repertoire held them at higher abundance. The public reads were reanalyzed by TCRdb: fastp trimming at Q25, MiXCR alignment, in-frame beta chains only. Rows with one shared CDR3 protein collapse into an entry with the most common genes and DNA. These V and J calls rely on TCRdb rather than the paper's analysis. This sample has some 340,000 distinct CDR3 sequences in its table, and around 10% of those were observed once. 3% to 4% of the sample belongs to the ten largest clones.

The material sequenced was CD4+ T cells sorted from PBMCs, taken 45 days after the yellow fever booster vaccination. The sequence links TRBV7-2 to TRBJ1-2, with a weak D call of TRBD1 (5 bases match). The TCR was taken from a man aged 18 to 29 who received the YFV17D yellow fever vaccine. The CDR3 is CASRLSRATNYGYTF. The sequenced DNA is TGTGCCAGCAGACTAAGCAGGGCGACTAACTATGGCTACACCTTC.